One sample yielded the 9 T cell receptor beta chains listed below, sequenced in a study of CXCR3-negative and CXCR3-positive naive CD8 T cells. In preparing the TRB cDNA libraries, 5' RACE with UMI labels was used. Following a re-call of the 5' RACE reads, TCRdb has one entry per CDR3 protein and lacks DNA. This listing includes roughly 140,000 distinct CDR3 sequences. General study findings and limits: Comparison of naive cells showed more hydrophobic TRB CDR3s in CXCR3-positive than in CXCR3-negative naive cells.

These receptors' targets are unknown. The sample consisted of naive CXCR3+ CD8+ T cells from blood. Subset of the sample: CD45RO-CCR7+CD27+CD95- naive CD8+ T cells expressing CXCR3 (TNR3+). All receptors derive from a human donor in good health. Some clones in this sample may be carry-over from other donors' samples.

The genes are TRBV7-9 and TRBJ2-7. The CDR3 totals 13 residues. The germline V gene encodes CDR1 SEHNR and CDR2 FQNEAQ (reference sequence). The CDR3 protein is CASRGTLPYEQYF.

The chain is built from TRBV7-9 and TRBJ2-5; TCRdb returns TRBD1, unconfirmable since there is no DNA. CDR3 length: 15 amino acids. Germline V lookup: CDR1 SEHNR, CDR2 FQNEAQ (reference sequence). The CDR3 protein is CASSSLQDPRETQYF.

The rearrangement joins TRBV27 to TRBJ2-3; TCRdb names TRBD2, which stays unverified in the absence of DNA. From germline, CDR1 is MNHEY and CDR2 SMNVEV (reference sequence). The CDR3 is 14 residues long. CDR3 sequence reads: CARGLAGFTDTQYF.

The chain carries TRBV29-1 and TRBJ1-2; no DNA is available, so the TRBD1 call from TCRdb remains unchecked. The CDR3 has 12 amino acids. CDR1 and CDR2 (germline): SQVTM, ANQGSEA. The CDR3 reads CSGTSGYYGYTF.

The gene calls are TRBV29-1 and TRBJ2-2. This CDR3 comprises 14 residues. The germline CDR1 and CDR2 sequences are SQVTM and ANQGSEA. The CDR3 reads CSGKVESNTGELFF.

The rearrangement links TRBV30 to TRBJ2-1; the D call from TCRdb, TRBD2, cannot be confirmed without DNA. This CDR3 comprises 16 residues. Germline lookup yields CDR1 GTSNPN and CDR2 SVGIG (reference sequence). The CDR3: CAWSVQALAGVNEQFF.

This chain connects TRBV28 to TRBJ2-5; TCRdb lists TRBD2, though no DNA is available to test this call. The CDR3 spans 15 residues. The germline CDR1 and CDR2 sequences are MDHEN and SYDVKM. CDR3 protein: CASSPSPSGRETQYF.

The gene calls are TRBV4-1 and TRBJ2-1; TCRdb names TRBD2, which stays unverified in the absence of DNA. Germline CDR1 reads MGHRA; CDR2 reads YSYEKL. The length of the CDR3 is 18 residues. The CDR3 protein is CASSQDLVSGASYNEQFF.

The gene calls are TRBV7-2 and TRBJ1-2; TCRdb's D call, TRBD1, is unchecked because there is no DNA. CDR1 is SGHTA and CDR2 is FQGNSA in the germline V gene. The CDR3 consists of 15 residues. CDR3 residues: CASSPTDEGDAGYTF.